Shown below are 31 T cell receptor beta chains from a single sample sequenced in a study of chemoradiotherapy in HPV16-positive cancers (dated by TCRdb to the early 2020s). Library preparation was by the immunoSEQ multiplex PCR assay. Here the immuneACCESS table is served through TCRdb, limited to in-frame sequences with V and J called. Missing clones are a known gap in these copies; in checked studies unresolved V genes cover under half, and the rest lacks a known reason. For this sample there are tens of thousands of clones; over 90% appear just once. The top ten clones comprise approximately 18% of the sample. This specimen was blood, taken from a patient who underwent chemoradiotherapy. These receptor sequences come from a human donor with HPV-associated anogenital cancer.

The chain employs TRBV7-2 and TRBJ2-7, with D possibly being TRBD1 or TRBD2 (5 bases each). Germline CDR1 and CDR2: SGHTA and FQGNSA. CDR3 length: 12 residues. With 4 bases removed from V and 7 bases from J, the gap between germline ends came to 11 bases. The CDR3 DNA reads TGTGCCAGCAGCTCGGGACGGTTAGAGCAGTACTTC. This sequence encodes CASSSGRLEQYF.

The chain is built from TRBV7-2 and TRBJ2-1; perhaps TRBD2 as D (5 bases). Trimming took 1 base from V and 5 from J, leaving 12 bases between them. CDR1 and CDR2 (germline): SGHTA, FQGNSA. The CDR3 is 15 amino acids. CDR3 amino acids: CASSLGSRVNNEQFF. The DNA for the CDR3 is TGTGCCAGCAGCTTAGGATCGAGGGTCAACAATGAGCAGTTCTTC.

This clone was detected only once. The chain has TRBV11-2 and TRBJ2-1; unclear D gene. The germline CDR1 and CDR2 sequences are SGHAT and FQNNGV. The CDR3 covers 14 residues. Deletions cut 1 base from V and 5 bases from J, with 9 bases between. CDR3 nucleotide sequence: TGTGCCAGCAGCTTAGTCGGGCTTAACAATGAGCAGTTCTTC. This sequence encodes CASSLVGLNNEQFF.

CDR3 coding DNA: TGTGCCAGTAGTATGCTTCGGCTAGCGGGGGGGCCCGGGGAGCTGTTTTTT. Encoded protein: CASSMLRLAGGPGELFF. The J gene is TRBJ2-2, the V gene TRBV19, with 12 bases identical to TRBD2. V was clipped by 3 bases and J by 6 bases; unmatched bases: 8. The germline CDR1 and CDR2 sequences are LNHDA and SQIVND (reference sequence). The CDR3 extends over 17 amino acids.

This rearrangement joins TRBV28 to TRBJ2-5, with 10 bases that match TRBD1. This CDR3 spans 14 amino acids. V was pared by 6 bases and J by 5 bases, with 6 bases of the junction left unmatched. Germline V gene sequence: CDR1 MDHEN, CDR2 SYDVKM. In DNA, the CDR3 is TGTGCCAGCAGAAAGACAGGGGGCGGCGAGACCCAGTACTTC. Amino acids: CASRKTGGGETQYF.

The chain is built from TRBV5-1 and TRBJ2-3, with D uncertain. The CDR3 spans 13 residues. Germline values: CDR1 SGHRS, CDR2 YFSETQ. Trimming took 4 bases from V and 6 from J, leaving 12 bases between them. In nucleotides, the CDR3 is TGCGCCAGCAGCAGACCACCCGTTGATACGCAGTATTTT. Translated, it gives CASSRPPVDTQYF.

The CDR3 DNA reads as TGTGCCAGCAGCCAGGCTCTACAGGGACTCCCCCCTAATGAGCAGTTCTTC. This gives the protein CASSQALQGLPPNEQFF. The gene calls are TRBV4-2 and TRBJ2-1; D tentatively reads TRBD1 or TRBD2 (6 bases each). In germline, CDR1 is LGHNA, CDR2 YNFKEQ. With 3 bases removed from V and 7 bases from J, the gap between germline ends came to 22 bases. The CDR3 has 17 amino acids.

This chain links TRBV7-6 with TRBJ2-1; 9 bases match TRBD1. Germline V gene lookup returns CDR1 SGHVS and CDR2 FNYEAQ. Losses at the gene ends were 2 bases for V and 9 bases for J; bases not matched to a gene: 5. The CDR3 length is 14 residues. CDR3 DNA: TGTGCCAGCAGCTTAAAAACAGGGGGCGGTGAGCAGTTCTTC. Translation: CASSLKTGGGEQFF.

Written as DNA, the CDR3 is TGTGCCAGCAGCTTAGAGCAGGGGGTAGGTGGCTACACCTTC. Amino acid sequence: CASSLEQGVGGYTF. This sequence joins TRBV7-2 and TRBJ1-2; 7 nucleotides line up with TRBD1. CDR1 is SGHTA and CDR2 is FQGNSA in the germline V gene. The CDR3 loop spans 14 amino acids. With V trimmed by 1 base and J by 7 bases, 6 bases remained unmatched.

V and J are TRBV6-5 and TRBJ2-5; 7 bases are shared with TRBD2. Trimming cost V 6 bases and J 4 bases; bases outside gene matches: 11. Germline V gene sequence: CDR1 MNHEY, CDR2 SVGAGI. This CDR3 comprises 15 residues. The chain's CDR3 is CASRHEVAGVETQYF. CDR3 nucleotides: TGTGCCAGCAGACACGAGGTGGCGGGAGTAGAGACCCAGTACTTC.

This clone was picked up one time. This chain joins TRBV7-6 and TRBJ2-6; the match to TRBD2 covers 7 bases. Germline V gene lookup returns CDR1 SGHVS and CDR2 FNYEAQ. V lost 4 bases and J lost 1; bases outside the gene matches: 7. The CDR3 covers 17 residues. In DNA, the CDR3 is TGTGCCAGCAGCTCTTCTAGCGGCTTTTCTGGGGCCAACGTCCTGACTTTC. Residues: CASSSSSGFSGANVLTF.

The chain links TRBV2 to TRBJ2-1; unclear D gene. The V gene lost 6 bases and the J gene lost 0 bases, with 12 bases spanning the gap. This CDR3 is built from 15 residues. Germline V gives CDR1 SNHLY, CDR2 FYNNEI. The chain's CDR3 is CASSPDKSSYNEQFF. The DNA for the CDR3 is TGTGCCAGCAGCCCCGACAAGAGCTCCTACAATGAGCAGTTCTTC.

This chain connects TRBV18 to TRBJ2-1, with D hard to call. The CDR3 consists of 17 residues. With 0 bases removed from V and 7 bases from J, the gap between germline ends came to 19 bases. Germline assignment: CDR1 KGHSH and CDR2 LQKENI. CDR3 loop: CASSPPPTSNPKNEQFF. DNA of the CDR3: TGTGCCAGCTCACCACCACCGACAAGCAATCCCAAAAATGAGCAGTTCTTC. The complete variable domain, with remaining parts taken from reference TRBV18 and TRBJ2-1, reads NAGVMQNPRHLVRRRGQEARLRCSPMKGHSHVYWYRQLPEEGLKFMVYLQKENIIDESGMPKERFSAEFPKEGPSILRIQQVVRGDSAAYFCASSPPPTSNPKNEQFFGPGTRLTVL.

The CDR3, as DNA: TGTGCCAGCAGCTTAGCGCTTACCAGGGGCCGTACTGAAGCTTTCTTT. This encodes CASSLALTRGRTEAFF. The rearrangement links TRBV7-2 to TRBJ1-1; D might be TRBD1 (6 bases). The CDR3 totals 16 residues. Trimming removed 0 bases from V and 5 bases from J, with 16 bases in between. Per the germline V gene, CDR1 is SGHTA and CDR2 is FQGNSA.

The chain recombines TRBV4-1 with TRBJ1-6, with D uncertain. Germline V gene data show CDR1 as MGHRA and CDR2 as YSYEKL. This CDR3 is 15 amino acids long. Trimming took off 3 bases at V and 5 bases at J, with 11 bases between the two ends. The CDR3: CASSQAGNDNSPLHF. In DNA, the CDR3 is TGCGCCAGCAGCCAGGCCGGGAACGATAATTCACCCCTCCACTTT.

This clone is large (0.1 to 1%). The chain combines TRBV6-5 with TRBJ2-7; 7 bases line up with TRBD2. Germline V gene data show CDR1 as MNHEY and CDR2 as SVGAGI. This CDR3 contains 14 residues. J lost 3 bases, V lost 2 bases, and 4 bases had no gene match. The CDR3 nucleotides are TGTGCCAGCAGTTACGGCGGCGGGGGCTACGAGCAGTACTTC. It is translated as CASSYGGGGYEQYF.

This chain connects TRBV27 to TRBJ1-4; 9 nucleotides match TRBD1. J lost 5 bases, V lost 5 bases, and 9 bases had no gene match. Germline V gene data show CDR1 as MNHEY and CDR2 as SMNVEV (reference sequence). This CDR3 is 16 amino acids long. CDR3 nucleotides: TGTGCCAGCAGTGAGAAGGGACAGGGTTGGAATGAAAAACTGTTTTTT. This translates into CASSEKGQGWNEKLFF.

The genes are TRBV28 and TRBJ1-5; tentatively, D is TRBD1 (5 bases). V lost 5 bases and J 7 bases, leaving 9 bases between the germline ends. This CDR3 comprises 12 residues. Germline V gives CDR1 MDHEN, CDR2 SYDVKM. This chain's CDR3 is CASSGGEQPQHF. The CDR3 DNA follows: TGTGCCAGCAGTGGAGGGGAACAGCCCCAGCATTTT.

The chain links TRBV20-1 to TRBJ2-1; D is undetermined. Germline V lookup: CDR1 DFQATT, CDR2 SNEGSKA (reference sequence). Between the trimmed V and J ends, which lost 6 bases and 3 bases, there was a span of 6 bases. The CDR3 contains 11 residues. CDR3 bases: TGCAGTGCCCCCGGCTACAATGAGCAGTTCTTC. Its translation is CSAPGYNEQFF.

The V and J genes are TRBV9 and TRBJ1-2; unclear D gene. Germline assignment: CDR1 SGDLS and CDR2 YYNGEE. V lost 3 bases and J 4 bases, leaving 13 bases between the germline ends. The CDR3 has 14 amino acids. The CDR3 sequence: CASSAGILGYGYTF. The DNA for the CDR3 is TGTGCCAGCAGCGCGGGCATACTGGGCTATGGCTACACCTTC.

This chain connects TRBV7-9 to TRBJ2-1; D is uncertain. V was cut by 7 bases and J by 2 bases, with 15 bases left in between. The CDR3 loop spans 15 amino acids. Per germline, CDR1 SEHNR and CDR2 FQNEAQ (reference sequence). The CDR3 DNA reads as TGTGCCAGCACCCGAACGGCTTCTCCCTACAATGAGCAGTTCTTC. Amino acids: CASTRTASPYNEQFF.

This clone was observed a few times. The chain employs TRBV9 and TRBJ1-1; D possibly corresponds to TRBD1 (6 bases). Per germline, CDR1 SGDLS and CDR2 YYNGEE. The CDR3 consists of 14 residues. With 4 bases removed from V and 1 base from J, the gap between germline ends came to 11 bases. The CDR3 loop reads CASSPRGRNTEAFF. For the CDR3, the DNA is TGTGCCAGCAGCCCTAGGGGGAGGAACACTGAAGCTTTCTTT.

CDR3 in amino acids: CASSLEANYGYTF. The CDR3 bases are TGTGCCAGCAGCTTAGAGGCTAACTATGGCTACACCTTC. The chain has TRBV11-2 and TRBJ1-2; D not certain. Germline V gene sequence: CDR1 SGHAT, CDR2 FQNNGV. This CDR3 contains 13 residues. With 0 bases removed from V and 0 bases from J, the gap between germline ends came to 2 bases.

This clone appeared once. V is TRBV6-1 and J is TRBJ2-7; possibly TRBD1 for D (6 bases). Trimming stripped 2 bases from V and 6 bases from J, with 17 bases between. Germline CDR1 and CDR2: MNHNS and SASEGT. This CDR3 has 15 amino acids. The chain's CDR3 is CASSEPQGSGSEQYF. In DNA, the CDR3 is TGTGCCAGCAGTGAACCCCAGGGGAGTGGGTCCGAGCAGTACTTC.

The V and J genes are TRBV7-3 and TRBJ2-1; D not resolved. The CDR3 consists of 15 residues. CDR1 is SGHTA, CDR2 FQGTGA, per germline. Trimming left V 5 bases short and J 0 bases short, with 11 bases between. The CDR3 is CASSQALSSYNEQFF. The CDR3 bases are TGTGCCAGCAGCCAAGCTTTGAGCTCCTACAATGAGCAGTTCTTC.

This rearrangement joins TRBV18 to TRBJ2-1; 9 bases agree with TRBD2. Germline loops: CDR1 KGHSH, CDR2 LQKENI. CDR3 length: 16 residues. After removal of 2 bases from V and 5 bases from J, the junction contained 7 bases not matched to a gene. The CDR3 here is CASSPYLAGPNNEQFF. In DNA, the CDR3 is TGTGCCAGCTCACCATACCTAGCGGGACCGAACAATGAGCAGTTCTTC.

The genes are TRBV4-1 and TRBJ1-2; D might be TRBD1 (6 bases). The V end lost 0 bases, the J end lost 5 bases, and 10 bases lay between the germline ends. Germline CDR1 is MGHRA and CDR2 is YSYEKL. This CDR3 is built from 14 residues. CDR3 protein: CASSQDQGPYGYTF. The CDR3 DNA is TGCGCCAGCAGCCAAGATCAGGGGCCATATGGCTACACCTTC.

This chain uses TRBV4-2 with TRBJ2-7, with 11 bases that match TRBD2. V lost 4 bases and J lost 3; bases outside the gene matches: 5. The germline gives CDR1 LGHNA, CDR2 YNFKEQ. This CDR3 has 15 residues. The CDR3 sequence is CASSPGLAADYEQYF. In DNA form, the CDR3 reads TGTGCCAGCAGCCCGGGACTAGCGGCAGACTACGAGCAGTACTTC.

The rearrangement links TRBV6-6 to TRBJ2-7; 7 bases line up with TRBD1. CDR3 length: 14 amino acids. V lost 5 bases to trimming and J lost 2 bases; unmatched junction nucleotides: 6. CDR1 is MNHNY and CDR2 is SVGAGI in the germline V gene (reference sequence). CDR3 loop: CASSNTGVTYEQYF. In nucleotides, the CDR3 is TGTGCCAGCAGTAATACAGGGGTGACCTACGAGCAGTACTTC.

The chain is built from TRBV10-3 and TRBJ2-7; D is perhaps TRBD1 (5 bases). CDR3 length: 13 amino acids. V lost 4 bases and J lost 1, with 8 bases in between. Germline V gene sequence: CDR1 ENHRY, CDR2 SYGVKD. The CDR3 sequence is CAISAGPSYEQYF. In DNA form, the CDR3 reads TGTGCCATCAGTGCAGGGCCATCCTACGAGCAGTACTTC.

This clone was observed once. The V call is TRBV25-1, the J call TRBJ2-5; D gene unclear. Germline V gene data show CDR1 as MGHDK and CDR2 as SYGVNS. Trimming removed 3 bases from V and 7 bases from J, with 3 bases in between. The CDR3 has 10 amino acids. CDR3 residues: CASSDGTQYF. CDR3 coding DNA: TGTGCCAGCAGTGATGGGACCCAGTACTTC.